This TCR beta chain emerged from a study of blood T cell repertoires in COVID-19. Looking at the study overall: Samples of COVID-19 (acute and convalescent) were obtained from the United States, Italy and Spain. T cells, B-cell-depleted T cells, or PBMCs provided the cDNA or gDNA that served as material.

Seattle cases were enrolled at active infection and followed longitudinally. The CDR3 totals 17 residues. Germline-derived CDR1 and CDR2 are SGHTS and YDEGEE. The V gene lost 0 bases and the J gene lost 0 bases, with 12 bases spanning the gap. TCRdb's copy holds only in-frame clones and misses some; the assay was immunoSEQ multiplex PCR. Of roughly 400,000 clones in the sample, 80% to 90% were seen once. The chain employs TRBV5-8 and TRBJ1-4; D is unresolved. The sequencing sample was made of peripheral blood. This clonotype originated in a woman aged 55-70 years with COVID-19, enrolled during active disease. The CDR3 sequence is CASSLGSGTTTNEKLFF. CDR3 sequence (DNA): TGTGCCAGCAGCTTGGGATCAGGCACCACAACTAATGAAAAACTGTTTTTT.